A selection of T cell receptor beta chains follows, all from one sample in a study of molecular identifiers for immune sequencing clone quantification. TCRdb re-derived calls from the PCR reads in MiXCR, one entry per CDR3 protein. The sample includes more than 300,000 distinct CDR3 sequences, roughly 23% of them seen just once. The sequenced sample consisted of naive CD8+ T cells from blood, with Jurkat cell RNA spiked in. Receptor source: a human donor in good health. Some libraries in this study had Jurkat cell RNA spiked in. CDR3s include the opening cysteine and the closing phenylalanine or tryptophan. Each record gives: J gene, V gene, clone size, D gene, CDR3 protein, CDR3 DNA. The D gene is left open where the match is weak. Clone sizes are given selectively: once, few, many, or a class where the clone is expanded.

j_gene: TRBJ2-7; v_gene: TRBV28; abundance: many; d_gene: -; CDR3aa: CASSPYYEQYF; CDR3nt: TGTGCCAGCAGTCCGTACTACGAGCAGTACTTC
j_gene: TRBJ2-5; v_gene: TRBV6-6; abundance: many; d_gene: -; CDR3aa: CATQLVQGGKTQYF; CDR3nt: TGTGCCACCCAACTAGTTCAGGGGGGGAAGACCCAGTACTTC
j_gene: TRBJ1-1; v_gene: TRBV6-5; abundance: many; d_gene: -; CDR3aa: CASSYTTPRNTEAFF; CDR3nt: TGTGCCAGCAGTTACACGACCCCACGGAACACTGAAGCTTTCTTT
j_gene: TRBJ2-3; v_gene: TRBV7-2; abundance: -; d_gene: TRBD1; CDR3aa: CASSTPRGTGEDTQYF; CDR3nt: TGTGCCAGCAGCACGCCCCGCGGGACAGGTGAAGATACGCAGTATTTT
j_gene: TRBJ1-1; v_gene: TRBV12-3/TRBV12-4; abundance: many; d_gene: -; CDR3aa: CATRRGTEAFF; CDR3nt: TGTGCCACTCGGCGGGGCACTGAAGCTTTCTTT
j_gene: TRBJ2-2; v_gene: TRBV30; abundance: few; d_gene: TRBD2; CDR3aa: CAWSGFELAGVDTGELFF; CDR3nt: TGTGCCTGGAGTGGATTTGAGCTAGCGGGCGTCGACACCGGGGAGCTGTTTTTT
j_gene: TRBJ2-5; v_gene: TRBV7-2; abundance: many; d_gene: -; CDR3aa: CASSPGPAGNFEETQYF; CDR3nt: TGTGCCAGCAGCCCGGGGCCCGCGGGGAATTTTGAAGAGACCCAGTACTTC
j_gene: TRBJ1-1; v_gene: TRBV2; abundance: many; d_gene: -; CDR3aa: CARRGRGNTEAFF; CDR3nt: TGTGCCAGGAGAGGACGGGGGAACACTGAAGCTTTCTTT
j_gene: TRBJ2-3; v_gene: TRBV7-9; abundance: many; d_gene: TRBD2; CDR3aa: CASSVAGGASTDTQYF; CDR3nt: TGTGCCAGCAGCGTAGCGGGGGGCGCCAGCACAGATACGCAGTATTTT
j_gene: TRBJ2-2; v_gene: TRBV11-3; abundance: -; d_gene: TRBD1; CDR3aa: CASSFGQVTNTGELFF; CDR3nt: TGTGCCAGCAGCTTCGGACAGGTCACGAACACCGGGGAGCTGTTTTTT
j_gene: TRBJ1-5; v_gene: TRBV4-1; abundance: many; d_gene: -; CDR3aa: CASSPRVNQPQHF; CDR3nt: TGCGCCAGCAGCCCCAGGGTGAATCAGCCCCAGCATTTT
j_gene: TRBJ2-3; v_gene: TRBV6-5; abundance: many; d_gene: TRBD2; CDR3aa: CASAPLAGGSTDTQYF; CDR3nt: TGTGCCAGCGCCCCTCTAGCGGGAGGGAGCACAGATACGCAGTATTTT
j_gene: TRBJ1-3; v_gene: TRBV9; abundance: many; d_gene: TRBD1; CDR3aa: CASSAPKDRGPGNTIYF; CDR3nt: TGTGCCAGCAGCGCCCCGAAAGACAGGGGGCCTGGAAACACCATATATTTT
j_gene: TRBJ2-3; v_gene: TRBV6-6; abundance: many; d_gene: TRBD2; CDR3aa: CASSYSPVAGGPDTQYF; CDR3nt: TGTGCCAGCAGTTACTCCCCCGTTGCGGGGGGGCCTGATACGCAGTATTTT
j_gene: TRBJ1-1; v_gene: TRBV9; abundance: many; d_gene: -; CDR3aa: CASSEGSAEAFF; CDR3nt: TGTGCCAGCAGCGAGGGCTCGGCTGAAGCTTTCTTT
j_gene: TRBJ2-5; v_gene: TRBV5-1; abundance: many; d_gene: -; CDR3aa: CASSLGTVAQETQYF; CDR3nt: TGCGCCAGCAGCTTGGGGACAGTAGCTCAAGAGACCCAGTACTTC
j_gene: TRBJ1-5; v_gene: TRBV15; abundance: -; d_gene: -; CDR3aa: CATSPEFNSNQPQHF; CDR3nt: TGTGCCACCAGCCCCGAGTTTAATAGCAATCAGCCCCAGCATTTT
j_gene: TRBJ2-5; v_gene: TRBV12-5; abundance: many; d_gene: -; CDR3aa: CASGLDWQETQYF; CDR3nt: TGTGCTAGTGGCCTAGACTGGCAAGAGACCCAGTACTTC
j_gene: TRBJ2-5; v_gene: TRBV19; abundance: -; d_gene: -; CDR3aa: CASSIDLADQETQYF; CDR3nt: TGTGCCAGTAGTATAGATCTAGCTGACCAAGAGACCCAGTACTTC
j_gene: TRBJ2-1; v_gene: TRBV27; abundance: -; d_gene: -; CDR3aa: CASSLDSDYYNEQFF; CDR3nt: TGTGCCAGCAGTTTAGATTCGGACTACTACAATGAGCAGTTCTTC
j_gene: TRBJ2-7; v_gene: TRBV6-2/TRBV6-3; abundance: many; d_gene: TRBD2; CDR3aa: CASSYSGLAGEQYF; CDR3nt: TGTGCCAGCAGTTACTCAGGACTAGCCGGCGAGCAGTACTTC
j_gene: TRBJ2-7; v_gene: TRBV6-5; abundance: many; d_gene: -; CDR3aa: CASSYLGTSYEQYF; CDR3nt: TGTGCCAGCAGTTACTTAGGGACCTCCTACGAGCAGTACTTC
j_gene: TRBJ2-3; v_gene: TRBV7-9; abundance: many; d_gene: TRBD2; CDR3aa: CASSSSGSTDTQYF; CDR3nt: TGTGCCAGCAGTTCTAGCGGGAGCACAGATACGCAGTATTTT
j_gene: TRBJ2-7; v_gene: TRBV28; abundance: many; d_gene: TRBD2; CDR3aa: CASSFLTSGNYEQYF; CDR3nt: TGTGCCAGCAGTTTTTTAACTAGCGGGAACTACGAGCAGTACTTC
j_gene: TRBJ1-5; v_gene: TRBV19; abundance: many; d_gene: TRBD1; CDR3aa: CASSPPRGTGDQPQHF; CDR3nt: TGTGCCAGTAGTCCACCCCGCGGGACAGGGGATCAGCCCCAGCATTTT
j_gene: TRBJ2-1; v_gene: TRBV7-6; abundance: -; d_gene: TRBD1; CDR3aa: CASSLADRGWNEQFF; CDR3nt: TGTGCCAGCAGCTTGGCGGACAGGGGATGGAATGAGCAGTTCTTC
j_gene: TRBJ2-7; v_gene: TRBV6-2/TRBV6-3; abundance: -; d_gene: TRBD2; CDR3aa: CASSYGLAASYEQYF; CDR3nt: TGTGCCAGCAGTTATGGACTAGCGGCCTCCTACGAGCAGTACTTC
j_gene: TRBJ1-4; v_gene: TRBV7-2; abundance: many; d_gene: -; CDR3aa: CASSSIIWGVGLFF; CDR3nt: TGTGCCAGCAGCTCGATTATCTGGGGCGTAGGACTGTTTTTT
j_gene: TRBJ2-2; v_gene: TRBV30; abundance: -; d_gene: -; CDR3aa: CAWIGGHVGELFF; CDR3nt: TGTGCCTGGATCGGGGGGCACGTCGGGGAGCTGTTTTTT
j_gene: TRBJ2-1; v_gene: TRBV4-1; abundance: once; d_gene: TRBD1; CDR3aa: CASSRAGETGEYRQFF; CDR3nt: TGCGCCAGCAGCCGAGCCGGCGAAACAGGGGAATACAGGCAGTTCTTC
j_gene: TRBJ2-3; v_gene: TRBV11-2; abundance: few; d_gene: TRBD1; CDR3aa: CASSPGTGGLTDTQYF; CDR3nt: TGTGCCAGCAGCCCGGGGACAGGGGGCCTCACAGATACGCAGTATTTT
j_gene: TRBJ2-3; v_gene: TRBV19; abundance: many; d_gene: -; CDR3aa: CASSIGGTDTQYF; CDR3nt: TGTGCCAGTAGTATCGGGGGCACAGATACGCAGTATTTT
j_gene: TRBJ2-3; v_gene: TRBV7-6; abundance: many; d_gene: -; CDR3aa: CASSPSRGYSSTDTQYF; CDR3nt: TGTGCCAGCTCCCCGTCCCGGGGATACTCTAGCACAGATACGCAGTATTTT
j_gene: TRBJ1-5; v_gene: TRBV7-9; abundance: few; d_gene: TRBD1; CDR3aa: CASSYNDRGDNQPQHF; CDR3nt: TGTGCCAGCAGCTATAACGACAGGGGTGACAATCAGCCCCAGCATTTT
j_gene: TRBJ2-5; v_gene: TRBV5-1; abundance: many; d_gene: TRBD2; CDR3aa: CASSLTGTSGLETQYF; CDR3nt: TGCGCCAGCAGCTTAACCGGGACTAGCGGATTAGAGACCCAGTACTTC
j_gene: TRBJ1-5; v_gene: TRBV4-2; abundance: many; d_gene: -; CDR3aa: CASSQDPESNQPQHF; CDR3nt: TGTGCCAGCAGCCAAGATCCAGAATCTAATCAGCCCCAGCATTTT
j_gene: TRBJ2-3; v_gene: TRBV12-5; abundance: few; d_gene: -; CDR3aa: CASGLALSVAGHRRSTDTQYF; CDR3nt: TGTGCTAGTGGTTTGGCGCTAAGTGTCGCAGGCCATAGGAGAAGCACAGATACGCAGTATTTT
j_gene: TRBJ2-1; v_gene: TRBV7-6; abundance: many; d_gene: TRBD1; CDR3aa: CASSWGQGGNEQFF; CDR3nt: TGTGCCAGCAGCTGGGGACAGGGTGGCAATGAGCAGTTCTTC
j_gene: TRBJ2-1; v_gene: TRBV4-1; abundance: many; d_gene: TRBD2; CDR3aa: CASSQDMAGGVSYNEQFF; CDR3nt: TGCGCCAGCAGCCAAGATATGGCGGGGGGTGTTTCCTACAATGAGCAGTTCTTC
j_gene: TRBJ2-1; v_gene: TRBV7-9; abundance: many; d_gene: -; CDR3aa: CASSSPWASYNEQFF; CDR3nt: TGTGCCAGCAGTTCCCCCTGGGCCTCCTACAATGAGCAGTTCTTC
j_gene: TRBJ2-5; v_gene: TRBV5-6; abundance: -; d_gene: -; CDR3aa: CASSLQEAQYF; CDR3nt: TGTGCCAGCAGTCTTCAGGAGGCCCAGTACTTC
j_gene: TRBJ2-5; v_gene: TRBV4-3; abundance: few; d_gene: TRBD2; CDR3aa: CASSPLAGDQETQYF; CDR3nt: TGCGCCAGCAGTCCACTAGCGGGGGACCAAGAGACCCAGTACTTC
j_gene: TRBJ2-3; v_gene: TRBV12-3/TRBV12-4; abundance: many; d_gene: TRBD2; CDR3aa: CASRGTSDNSRTDTQYF; CDR3nt: TGTGCCAGCAGGGGGACTAGCGATAATTCCCGCACAGATACGCAGTATTTT
j_gene: TRBJ2-1; v_gene: TRBV7-9; abundance: -; d_gene: TRBD2; CDR3aa: CASSLGTSGGSSYNEQFF; CDR3nt: TGTGCCAGCAGCTTAGGGACTAGCGGGGGGAGCTCCTACAATGAGCAGTTCTTC
j_gene: TRBJ2-3; v_gene: TRBV6-2/TRBV6-3; abundance: -; d_gene: -; CDR3aa: CASSLHVRSDTRYF; CDR3nt: TGTGCCAGCAGTCTTCACGTAAGGAGCGATACGCGGTATTTT
j_gene: TRBJ2-1; v_gene: TRBV6-5; abundance: many; d_gene: TRBD2; CDR3aa: CASSYGSGAANEQFF; CDR3nt: TGTGCCAGCAGTTACGGTAGCGGGGCGGCCAATGAGCAGTTCTTC
j_gene: TRBJ2-7; v_gene: TRBV4-1; abundance: many; d_gene: -; CDR3aa: CASSQASPAGASYEQYF; CDR3nt: TGCGCCAGCAGCCAAGCCTCACCGGCGGGGGCCTCCTACGAGCAGTACTTC
j_gene: TRBJ2-2; v_gene: TRBV27; abundance: many; d_gene: TRBD1; CDR3aa: CASSTGTVANTGELFF; CDR3nt: TGTGCCAGCTCGACCGGGACAGTCGCGAACACCGGGGAGCTGTTTTTT
j_gene: TRBJ1-1; v_gene: TRBV30; abundance: many; d_gene: -; CDR3aa: CAWTAGTYTEAFF; CDR3nt: TGTGCCTGGACCGCAGGGACGTACACTGAAGCTTTCTTT
j_gene: TRBJ2-7; v_gene: TRBV5-1; abundance: -; d_gene: TRBD2; CDR3aa: CASSSPRTSGGAEQYF; CDR3nt: TGCGCCAGCAGCTCGCCCCGGACTAGCGGGGGGGCCGAGCAGTACTTC
j_gene: TRBJ2-7; v_gene: TRBV11-1; abundance: once; d_gene: -; CDR3aa: CAGSLGQGNEQYF; CDR3nt: TGTGCCGGCAGCTTAGGCCAGGGAAACGAGCAGTACTTC
j_gene: TRBJ2-7; v_gene: TRBV28; abundance: many; d_gene: TRBD2; CDR3aa: CASSFIASGAYEQYF; CDR3nt: TGTGCCAGCAGTTTTATCGCTAGCGGTGCCTACGAGCAGTACTTC
j_gene: TRBJ2-7; v_gene: TRBV5-4; abundance: few; d_gene: -; CDR3aa: CASSLVEKAYEQYF; CDR3nt: TGTGCCAGCAGCTTGGTCGAGAAGGCCTACGAGCAGTACTTC